Following are 23 T cell receptor beta chains from one sample sequenced in a study of blood T cells in healthy people across ages. A second PCR, run for roughly 7 to 12 cycles, used a sample-barcoded 5' primer plus a J-beta primer mix. TCRdb reprocessed the 5' RACE reads via MiXCR and lists one record per CDR3 protein. Here the sample spans some 1.5 million distinct CDR3 sequences, roughly 43% being singletons. Sequencing was performed on blood. The receptors stem from a young woman in good health.

This clonotype showed up just a few times. The V gene is TRBV27, the J gene TRBJ2-7, with 7 bases identical to TRBD2. Germline-derived CDR1 and CDR2 are MNHEY and SMNVEV (reference sequence). V lost 2 bases and J lost 2; bases outside the gene matches: 6. The CDR3 has 15 amino acids. Here the CDR3 reads CASSLSAGVPYEQYF. The CDR3 nucleotides read TGTGCCAGCAGTTTAAGCGCGGGAGTTCCCTACGAGCAGTACTTC.

The chain couples TRBV7-2 to TRBJ2-4, with 7 bases fitting TRBD1. The closer fit of TRBJ2-7 to the DNA end suggests the J call may be wrong. The germline gives CDR1 SGHTA, CDR2 FQGNSA. The CDR3 length is 14 residues. CDR3 sequence: CASSAGTAWREQYF. CDR3 DNA sequence: TGTGCCAGCAGCGCAGGGACAGCCTGGCGCGAGCAGTACTTC.

This clonotype was recorded a few times. This chain joins TRBV7-9 and TRBJ1-2; D gene uncertain. Germline CDR1 SEHNR, CDR2 FQNEAQ (reference sequence). Trimming shortened V by 4 bases and J by 3 bases, and 12 bases separated the two germline ends. This CDR3 has 14 residues. The chain's CDR3 is CASSSRDGHYGYTF. CDR3 DNA sequence: TGTGCCAGCAGCTCGAGAGACGGGCACTATGGCTACACCTTC. The entire variable domain, with the rest obtained from reference TRBV7-9 and TRBJ1-2, is as follows: DTGVSQNPRHKITKRGQNVTFRCDPISEHNRLYWYRQTLGQGPEFLTYFQNEAQLEKSRLLSDRFSAERPKGSFSTLEIQRTEQGDSAMYLCASSSRDGHYGYTFGSGTRLTVV.

The chain employs TRBV27 and TRBJ1-1; D not resolved. V was trimmed by 10 bases and J by 2 bases, leaving 8 bases between them. CDR3 length equals 11 residues. CDR1 and CDR2 (germline): MNHEY, SMNVEV (reference sequence). CDR3 coding DNA: TGTGCCACCTCCGGTAACACTGAAGCTTTCTTT. Protein product: CATSGNTEAFF.

The J gene is TRBJ2-7, the V gene TRBV7-8; the D is unclear. This CDR3 comprises 13 residues. Per the germline V gene, CDR1 is SGHVS and CDR2 is FQNEAQ. V lost 8 bases, J lost 6 bases, and 17 bases lay in between. The CDR3 protein is CASWPAPFCEQYF. CDR3 bases: TGTGCCAGCTGGCCAGCGCCTTTCTGCGAGCAGTACTTC.

This clonotype was seen a handful of times. CDR3 bases: TGCAGTGTCCCGGGCCCGAACACTGAAGCTTTCTTT. This gives the protein CSVPGPNTEAFF. The chain has TRBV20-1 and TRBJ1-1, with D hard to call. The length of the CDR3 is 12 residues. The V gene's germline CDR1 is DFQATT and CDR2 SNEGSKA (reference sequence). The V and J ends lost 7 bases and 1 base respectively, with 10 bases between them.

This clonotype was observed a handful of times. The CDR3 DNA sequence: TGCAGCGCCCTTACACCGGGACAGGGACCCTACGAGCAGTACTTC. Its translation is CSALTPGQGPYEQYF. The gene calls are TRBV29-1 and TRBJ2-7, with TRBD1 matching 9 bases. Germline lookup yields CDR1 SQVTM and CDR2 ANQGSEA. J was trimmed by 2 bases and V by 7 bases; bases with no gene match: 12. CDR3 length: 15 residues.

The sample holds a few counts of this clonotype. J is TRBJ2-1 and V is TRBV7-2, with D hard to call. The CDR3 sequence is 11 residues long. Trimming stripped 5 bases from V and 6 bases from J, with 5 bases between. Per germline, CDR1 SGHTA and CDR2 FQGNSA. CDR3 amino acids: CASSQSNEQFF. The DNA for the CDR3 is TGTGCCAGCAGCCAAAGCAATGAGCAGTTCTTC.

This clonotype has a handful of counts. The chain combines TRBV29-1 with TRBJ2-1, with TRBD1 matching over 8 bases. With 4 bases clipped from V and 4 bases from J, the junction kept 12 bases outside the gene matches. The CDR3 has 16 residues. CDR1 SQVTM and CDR2 ANQGSEA come from the germline V gene. This CDR3 reads CSVAHPPGQGYNEQFF. As DNA, the CDR3 is TGCAGCGTTGCCCACCCACCCGGACAGGGATACAATGAGCAGTTCTTC.

This clonotype was seen a single time. V is TRBV12-3 or TRBV12-4 and J is TRBJ2-1; the D call may be TRBD1 or TRBD2 (5 bases each). The J call may be faulty, since TRBJ2-7 better matches the DNA end. This CDR3 has 16 amino acids. The CDR3 DNA follows: TGTGCCAGCAGGGATGACGGGGACCGCTCCTACAATGAGCAGTACTTC. Protein sequence: CASRDDGDRSYNEQYF.

This clonotype was observed a handful of times. The chain couples TRBV27 to TRBJ2-5, with D maybe TRBD2 (6 bases). V lost 0 bases, J lost 4 bases, and 12 bases lay in between. The CDR3 covers 15 residues. Germline CDR1 is MNHEY and CDR2 is SMNVEV (reference sequence). The CDR3 bases are TGTGCCAGCAGTTTATCGATCGGGGGACCAGAGACCCAGTACTTC. Protein: CASSLSIGGPETQYF.

The V and J genes are TRBV7-9 and TRBJ2-5; D unresolved. V shed 4 bases and J shed 2 bases, with 11 bases lying between them. Germline CDR1 is SEHNR and CDR2 is FQNEAQ (reference sequence). The CDR3 covers 14 residues. The CDR3 loop reads CASSSRTTQETQYF. The CDR3 nucleotides are TGTGCCAGCAGCTCCCGGACCACACAAGAGACCCAGTACTTC.

The chain has TRBV4-1 and TRBJ1-4; 7 bases agree with TRBD1. V dropped 2 bases and J dropped 2; count of bases not matched to a gene: 5. The CDR3 is 16 residues long. CDR1 MGHRA and CDR2 YSYEKL come from the germline V gene. CDR3 DNA sequence: TGCGCCAGCAGCCAAAGGGCAGGGGGTACTAATGAAAAACTGTTTTTT. Protein: CASSQRAGGTNEKLFF.

The chain uses TRBV3-1 and TRBJ1-1; D perhaps matches TRBD1 (5 bases). Trimming took off 3 bases at V and 5 bases at J, with 13 bases between the two ends. The CDR3 runs 14 residues. CDR1 and CDR2 (germline): LGHDT, YNNKEL (reference sequence). The CDR3 region has the DNA TGTGCCAGCAGCCAGGGGGGAATTGGGACTGAAGCTTTCTTT. Encoded protein: CASSQGGIGTEAFF.

The chain combines TRBV4-3 with TRBJ2-7; no clear D gene. The CDR3 length is 16 residues. Trimming stripped 0 bases from V and 7 bases from J, with 19 bases between. The germline CDR1 and CDR2 sequences are LGHNA and YSLEER. Here the CDR3 DNA reads TGCGCCAGCAGCCAAGAATCGACTTTGGACCCGGCGGAGCAGTACTTC. Protein: CASSQESTLDPAEQYF.

The rearrangement uses TRBV7-2 and TRBJ2-7, with TRBD1 matching over 8 bases. The germline V gene encodes CDR1 SGHTA and CDR2 FQGNSA. This CDR3 contains 15 residues. V shed 1 base and J 7 bases; nucleotides not matched to a gene: 9. DNA for the CDR3: TGTGCCAGCAGCTTAGACAGGGGGAATTACAATGAGCAGTACTTC. The encoded protein is CASSLDRGNYNEQYF.

This clonotype was found once. The rearrangement uses TRBV10-3 and TRBJ1-1; 11 nucleotides match TRBD1. CDR3 length: 18 residues. Unmatched junction bases numbered 12, after V lost 3 bases and J lost 3 bases. Germline values: CDR1 ENHRY, CDR2 SYGVKD. For the CDR3, the DNA is TGTGCCATCAGTGATTGGTCACCCGTGGGACAGGGGGACACTGAAGCTTTCTTT. Translation gives CAISDWSPVGQGDTEAFF.

The chain employs TRBV20-1 and TRBJ1-1; D unclear. The CDR3 is made up of 12 amino acids. Germline V gene lookup returns CDR1 DFQATT and CDR2 SNEGSKA (reference sequence). V gave up 5 bases and J gave up 11 bases, with 18 bases separating them. The CDR3 coding sequence is TGCAGTGCTTCATATACCCGGACTATCGCTTTCTTT. Protein product: CSASYTRTIAFF.

This clonotype appeared a single time. The chain employs TRBV9 and TRBJ2-1; no clear D. V was trimmed by 0 bases and J by 1 base, leaving 8 bases between them. CDR1 is SGDLS, CDR2 YYNGEE, per germline. The CDR3 sequence is 15 residues long. The CDR3 here is CASSVDYGSYNEQFF. The CDR3 coding sequence is TGTGCCAGCAGCGTAGACTACGGGTCCTACAATGAGCAGTTCTTC.

This clonotype turned up a few times. The chain recombines TRBV6-5 with TRBJ1-2; D might be TRBD1 (5 bases). The CDR3 sequence is 13 residues long. Trimming shortened V by 2 bases and J by 8 bases, and 12 bases separated the two germline ends. Germline V gives CDR1 MNHEY, CDR2 SVGAGI. The CDR3 DNA follows: TGTGCCAGCAGTTACATCCAGGGAAGGGGCTACACCTTC. Encoded protein: CASSYIQGRGYTF.

For the CDR3, the DNA is TGCAGTGCTGGTGATGGGGCTACTCTCTACGAGCAGTACTTC. Encoded protein: CSAGDGATLYEQYF. V and J are TRBV20-1 and TRBJ2-7; perhaps TRBD1 as D (5 bases). Looked up from germline, CDR1 is DFQATT and CDR2 is SNEGSKA (reference sequence). Trimming left V 5 bases short and J 3 bases short, with 17 bases between. The CDR3 length is 14 residues.

The chain employs TRBV10-3 and TRBJ1-5, with 9 nucleotides matching TRBD1. The V gene end was trimmed by 6 bases and the J gene end by 7 bases; junction bases not matched to a gene: 4. This CDR3 is built from 13 residues. CDR1 and CDR2 (germline): ENHRY, SYGVKD. CDR3 coding DNA: TGTGCCATCAGCGACAGGGGGGAACAGCCCCAGCATTTT. This codes for CAISDRGEQPQHF.

This clonotype showed up many times. The rearrangement joins TRBV29-1 to TRBJ1-1; D is undetermined. Germline V gives CDR1 SQVTM, CDR2 ANQGSEA. This CDR3 is 13 amino acids long. Trimming cost V 4 bases and J 0 bases, with 9 bases left between them. CDR3 in amino acids: CSVVGRMNTEAFF. For the CDR3, the DNA is TGCAGCGTTGTCGGCCGGATGAACACTGAAGCTTTCTTT.